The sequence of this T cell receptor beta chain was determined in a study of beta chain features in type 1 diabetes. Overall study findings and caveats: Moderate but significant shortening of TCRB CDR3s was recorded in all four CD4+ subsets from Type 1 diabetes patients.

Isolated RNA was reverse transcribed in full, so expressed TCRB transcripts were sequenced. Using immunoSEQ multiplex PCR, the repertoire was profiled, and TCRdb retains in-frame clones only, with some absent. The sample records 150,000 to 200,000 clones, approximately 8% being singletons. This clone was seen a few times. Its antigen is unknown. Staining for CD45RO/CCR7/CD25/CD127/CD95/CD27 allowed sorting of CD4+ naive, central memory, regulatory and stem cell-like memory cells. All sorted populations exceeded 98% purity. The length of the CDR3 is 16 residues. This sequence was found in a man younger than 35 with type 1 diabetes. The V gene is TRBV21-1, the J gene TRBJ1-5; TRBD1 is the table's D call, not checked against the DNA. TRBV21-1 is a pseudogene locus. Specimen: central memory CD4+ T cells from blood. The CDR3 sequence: CASSRGTGGDGQPQHF. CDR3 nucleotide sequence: TGTGCCAGCAGCAGGGGGACAGGGGGAGACGGGCAGCCCCAGCATTTT.